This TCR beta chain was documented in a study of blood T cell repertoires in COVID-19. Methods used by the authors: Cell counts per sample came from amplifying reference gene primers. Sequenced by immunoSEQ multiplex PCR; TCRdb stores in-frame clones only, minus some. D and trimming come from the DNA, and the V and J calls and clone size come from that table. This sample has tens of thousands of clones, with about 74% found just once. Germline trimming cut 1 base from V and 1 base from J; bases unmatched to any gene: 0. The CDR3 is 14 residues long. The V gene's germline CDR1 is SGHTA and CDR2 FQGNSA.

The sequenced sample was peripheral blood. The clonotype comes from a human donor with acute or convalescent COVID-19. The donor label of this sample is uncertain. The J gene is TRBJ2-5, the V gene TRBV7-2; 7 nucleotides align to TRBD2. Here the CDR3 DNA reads TGTGCCAGCAGCTTAGGGGGGGGCCAAGAGACCCAGTACTTC. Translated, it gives CASSLGGGQETQYF.